These 23 T cell receptor beta chains share one sample of origin, sequenced in a study of blood T cells in healthy people across ages. A second PCR, run for roughly 7 to 11 cycles, used a sample-barcoded 5' primer plus a J-beta primer mix. One entry per CDR3 protein results from TCRdb running MiXCR on the 5' RACE reads. Altogether 750,000 to 1,000,000 distinct CDR3 sequences are present, about 27% being singletons, with the ten largest covering roughly a tenth. These data are also associated with another study on T cells of mothers and their children.

The material sequenced was blood. The origin of the receptors is a woman in her 40s in good health.

This clonotype was recorded at least ten times. The chain employs TRBV10-3 and TRBJ2-7; D remains unclear. In germline, CDR1 is ENHRY, CDR2 SYGVKD. The CDR3 contains 14 residues. The V end was cut by 0 bases, the J end by 0 bases, with 6 bases between. CDR3 sequence: CAISESDGSYEQYF. CDR3 sequence (DNA): TGTGCCATCAGTGAGTCGGACGGCTCCTACGAGCAGTACTTC.

The chain recombines TRBV5-5 with TRBJ2-2; 7 bases are shared with TRBD2. With V trimmed by 2 bases and J by 3 bases, 4 bases remained unmatched. The CDR3 has 15 residues. The germline V gene has CDR1 SGHKS and CDR2 YYEKEE (reference sequence). The CDR3: CASSFTSVDTGELFF. The CDR3 DNA follows: TGTGCCAGCAGCTTTACTAGCGTAGACACCGGGGAGCTGTTTTTT.

This clonotype appeared a few times. This may be a read error: a much more frequent sequence differs by one nucleotide. The V and J genes are TRBV29-1 and TRBJ2-7; D unresolved. This CDR3 is 14 amino acids long. Trimming stripped 1 base from V and 7 bases from J, with 17 bases between. Per the germline V gene, CDR1 is SQVTM and CDR2 is ANQGSEA. CDR3 sequence (DNA): TGCAGCGTTGAAGGGACGGAATTCTACAATGAGCAGTACTTC. Residues: CSVEGTEFYNEQYF.

This clonotype was observed many times. One junction end does not reproduce the germline sequence, and a read error may be involved. This chain uses TRBV6-1 with TRBJ1-2; the match to TRBD1 covers 7 bases. The CDR3 is 15 amino acids. Germline CDR1 reads MNHNS; CDR2 reads SASEGT. The CDR3 bases are TGTGTCAGCACCGGGAACAGGGGAGATTTCTATGGCTACACCTTC. Protein: CVSTGNRGDFYGYTF.

This clonotype was seen a few times. The chain carries TRBV4-1 and TRBJ1-1; the D gene is possibly TRBD1 (5 bases). In germline, CDR1 is MGHRA, CDR2 YSYEKL. V was cut by 0 bases and J by 0 bases, with 14 bases left in between. The CDR3 spans 17 residues. CDR3 sequence: CASSQEGWGTMNTEAFF. For the CDR3, the DNA is TGCGCCAGCAGCCAAGAGGGGTGGGGGACCATGAACACTGAAGCTTTCTTT.

This clonotype was observed a handful of times. The genes are TRBV6-2 or TRBV6-3 and TRBJ2-1; a weak D match, TRBD1 (5 bases). Looked up from germline, CDR1 is MNHEY and CDR2 is SVGEGT. V lost 4 bases to trimming and J lost 6 bases, with 13 bases between them. This CDR3 comprises 14 residues. The CDR3, as DNA: TGTGCCAGCAGTTGGCAGGGTTTACGCAATGAGCAGTTCTTC. This gives the protein CASSWQGLRNEQFF.

The rearrangement uses TRBV20-1 and TRBJ1-2; 10 nucleotides agree with TRBD1. The CDR3 spans 13 residues. V dropped 6 bases and J dropped 7; count of bases not matched to a gene: 8. Per germline, CDR1 DFQATT and CDR2 SNEGSKA (reference sequence). The CDR3 region has the DNA TGCAGTGCAGAAATGGGACAGGGGTTTGGCTACACCTTC. It specifies CSAEMGQGFGYTF.

This clonotype was seen a handful of times. The V gene is TRBV29-1, the J gene TRBJ1-4; D perhaps matches TRBD1 (6 bases). Between the trimmed V and J ends, which lost 6 bases and 6 bases, there was a span of 17 bases. CDR1 and CDR2 from the germline V gene are SQVTM and ANQGSEA. This CDR3 region has 14 residues. CDR3 sequence: CSVSPGGRDEKLFF. CDR3 nucleotide sequence: TGCAGCGTCAGCCCTGGGGGGCGGGATGAAAAACTGTTTTTT.

This chain uses TRBV5-1 with TRBJ2-7; unclear D gene. Between the trimmed V and J ends, which lost 0 bases and 1 base, there was a span of 8 bases. From germline, CDR1 is SGHRS and CDR2 YFSETQ. CDR3 length: 14 residues. CDR3 region: CASSLDHGSYEQYF. Written as DNA, the CDR3 is TGCGCCAGCAGCTTGGACCACGGATCCTACGAGCAGTACTTC.

This clonotype was seen many times. The chain has TRBV11-2 and TRBJ2-7; no clear D. This CDR3 is 12 amino acids long. The germline gives CDR1 SGHAT, CDR2 FQNNGV. V lost 1 base and J lost 5, with 6 bases in between. The CDR3 loop reads CASSLGVHEQYF. The CDR3 DNA reads TGTGCCAGCAGCTTAGGAGTCCACGAGCAGTACTTC.

The chain couples TRBV4-1 to TRBJ2-2; 10 bases agree with TRBD2. CDR3 length equals 17 residues. The germline CDR1 and CDR2 sequences are MGHRA and YSYEKL. V shed 3 bases, J shed 1 base, and the junction held 5 bases outside the gene matches. The CDR3 loop reads CASSQALAGVNTGELFF. CDR3 nucleotides: TGCGCCAGCAGCCAGGCCCTAGCGGGGGTGAACACCGGGGAGCTGTTTTTT.

This clonotype was counted only a few times. The gene calls are TRBV7-2 and TRBJ2-3; the match to TRBD2 covers 8 bases. Losses at the gene ends were 5 bases for V and 0 bases for J; bases not matched to a gene: 4. The CDR3 extends over 15 amino acids. CDR1 and CDR2 (germline): SGHTA, FQGNSA. The CDR3 loop reads CASSQAGVSTDTQYF. The DNA for the CDR3 is TGTGCCAGCAGCCAAGCGGGAGTGAGCACAGATACGCAGTATTTT.

Points on this clonotype: A single base separates this from a much larger clone, so it may be a read error. The chain couples TRBV5-4 to TRBJ1-2, with TRBD1 matching over 9 bases. J gave up 4 bases and V 3 bases, and 4 bases lay outside the gene matches. The V gene's germline CDR1 is SGHNT and CDR2 YYREEE (reference sequence). CDR3 length: 14 amino acids. DNA of the CDR3: TGTGCCAGCAGCTGGGACAGGGATGTCTATGGCTACACCTTC. Amino acids: CASSWDRDVYGYTF.

The rearrangement uses TRBV5-4 and TRBJ2-5; a possible D gene is TRBD1 (5 bases). The end of the DNA is better explained by TRBJ2-7, so the J call may be wrong. CDR3 size: 16 residues. Germline CDR1 SGHNT, CDR2 YYREEE (reference sequence). The CDR3 bases are TGTGCCAGCAGCTTGGCCCTAGTGTCAGGGCTATCCGAGCAGTACTTC. Protein sequence: CASSLALVSGLSEQYF.

This clonotype turned up a few times. Written as DNA, the CDR3 is TGTGCCAGCAGGTTATCGGACCGCTTAGTATATGGCTACACCTTC. Amino acids: CASRLSDRLVYGYTF. This chain joins TRBV6-6 and TRBJ1-2; no firm D call. Looked up from germline, CDR1 is MNHNY and CDR2 is SVGAGI (reference sequence). CDR3 size: 15 residues. With 6 bases removed from V and 5 bases from J, the gap between germline ends came to 19 bases.

As for this clonotype: It may be a read error: a sequence one base away is much more abundant. V usage is TRBV15 and J usage is TRBJ2-1, with D tentatively TRBD2 (6 bases). CDR3 size: 13 residues. Germline V gene data show CDR1 as LNHNV and CDR2 as YYDKDF (reference sequence). V dropped 5 bases and J dropped 10 bases, with 15 bases sitting between them. DNA for the CDR3: TGTGCCACCAGCCCCGGGGGAACCTACGAGCAGTTCTTC. Amino acids: CATSPGGTYEQFF.

This clonotype was found a few times. The J gene is TRBJ2-5, the V gene TRBV7-2; D may be TRBD1 or TRBD2 (5 bases each). Trimming removed 5 bases from V and 13 bases from J, with 23 bases in between. This CDR3 region has 14 residues. Germline values: CDR1 SGHTA, CDR2 FQGNSA. Here the CDR3 DNA reads TGTGCCAGCAGCCCCACCGGGACCCAAACCCCGGGGTACTTC. Protein product: CASSPTGTQTPGYF.

This clonotype has only a few counts. A junction end diverges from the germline sequence, so it may reflect a read error. The chain uses TRBV28 and TRBJ2-3; TRBD2 aligns across 7 bases. The CDR3 runs 16 residues. Germline assignment: CDR1 MDHEN and CDR2 SYDVKM. The CDR3 sequence: CASSYEAGTRGDTRYF. CDR3 sequence (DNA): TGTGCCAGCAGCTACGAAGCGGGGACCCGGGGGGATACGCGGTATTTT.

In this sample, this clonotype turned up many times. This sequence joins TRBV20-1 and TRBJ2-7; D is unclear. The germline V gene has CDR1 DFQATT and CDR2 SNEGSKA (reference sequence). The CDR3 is 13 amino acids. Trimming took 5 bases from V and 0 from J, leaving 11 bases between them. The DNA for the CDR3 is TGCAGTGCTCCTAACACGGGCTCCTACGAGCAGTACTTC. It yields the protein CSAPNTGSYEQYF.

This clonotype was picked up a small number of times. J is TRBJ2-5 and V is TRBV28, with 9 bases lining up with TRBD1. CDR1 is MDHEN, CDR2 SYDVKM, per germline. There are 16 residues in the CDR3. V lost 3 bases, J lost 5 bases, and 10 bases stayed unmatched. CDR3 loop: CASSFRYRGLDETQYF. The CDR3 DNA reads TGTGCCAGCAGTTTTAGGTACAGGGGGCTTGACGAGACCCAGTACTTC.

For the CDR3, the DNA is TGCAGTGCTAGAGGGGGGGACAGGGACCTCTATGGCTACACCTTC. Residues: CSARGGDRDLYGYTF. This chain joins TRBV20-1 and TRBJ1-2; 9 nucleotides line up with TRBD1. The ends lost 1 base at V and 4 bases at J; junction bases unmatched: 7. Germline-derived CDR1 and CDR2 are DFQATT and SNEGSKA (reference sequence). There are 15 residues in the CDR3.

The chain recombines TRBV6-5 with TRBJ1-2; 10 nucleotides line up with TRBD1. CDR3 length: 14 residues. The germline V gene has CDR1 MNHEY and CDR2 SVGAGI. With V trimmed by 3 bases and J by 8 bases, 6 bases remained unmatched. In nucleotides, the CDR3 is TGTGCCAGCAGTTATACCGGGACAGGGGACGGCTACACCTTC. Translated: CASSYTGTGDGYTF.

This clonotype appeared a few times. The genes are TRBV28 and TRBJ2-7; TRBD1 is a possible D gene (6 bases). V was pared by 4 bases and J by 2 bases, with 21 bases between. Germline V gene lookup returns CDR1 MDHEN and CDR2 SYDVKM. The CDR3 has 17 residues. CDR3 coding DNA: TGTGCCAGCAGTTCCCCCCGGCGGCAGGGGTCCGCCTACGAGCAGTACTTC. Amino acid sequence: CASSSPRRQGSAYEQYF.